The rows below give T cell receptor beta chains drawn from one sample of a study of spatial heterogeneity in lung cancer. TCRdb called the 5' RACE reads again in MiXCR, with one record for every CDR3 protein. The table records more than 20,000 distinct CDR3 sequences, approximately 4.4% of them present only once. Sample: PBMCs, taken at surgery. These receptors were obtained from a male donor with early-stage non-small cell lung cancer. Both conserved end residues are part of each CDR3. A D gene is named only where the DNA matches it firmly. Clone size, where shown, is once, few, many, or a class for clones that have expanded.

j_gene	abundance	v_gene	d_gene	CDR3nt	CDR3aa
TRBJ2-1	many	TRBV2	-	TGTGCCAGACCTGCGGGGTCAAACGGGGGTGAGCAGTTCTTC	CARPAGSNGGEQFF
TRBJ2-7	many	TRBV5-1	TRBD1	TGCGCCAGCAGCTCGGGACAGGGCCATATCGAGCAGTACTTC	CASSSGQGHIEQYF
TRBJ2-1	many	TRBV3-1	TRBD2	TGTGCCAGCAGCCAAGATGGCCTAGCGGGGAACGAGCAGTTCTTC	CASSQDGLAGNEQFF
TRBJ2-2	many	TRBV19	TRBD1	TGTGCCAGTAGTGTGACAGGGGCCGGGGAGCTGTTTTTT	CASSVTGAGELFF
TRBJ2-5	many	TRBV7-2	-	TGTGCCAGCAGCTCATTTCCCAGGGGGGTGGTGGAGACCCAGTACTTC	CASSSFPRGVVETQYF
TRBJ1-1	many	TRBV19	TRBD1	TGTGCCAGTAAGGACAGGGGGGGAACTGAAGCTTTCTTT	CASKDRGGTEAFF
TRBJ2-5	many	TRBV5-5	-	TGTGCCAGCAGCTTGAGGGCTACCCCTGGCCAAGAGACCCAGTACTTC	CASSLRATPGQETQYF
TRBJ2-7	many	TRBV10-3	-	TGTGCCATCAGTCCCCGGGACGGACCCTACGAGCAGTACTTC	CAISPRDGPYEQYF
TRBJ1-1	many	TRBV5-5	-	TGTGCCAGCAGCGTGAGGCAGTTTGAAGCTTTCTTT	CASSVRQFEAFF
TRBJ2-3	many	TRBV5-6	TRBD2	TGTGCCAGCAGCTTGGAAAGCGGGAGGTTCGCAGATACGCAGTATTTT	CASSLESGRFADTQYF
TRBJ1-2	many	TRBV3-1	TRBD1	TGTGCCAGCAGCCCCTGGACAGGGATTAACTATGGCTACACCTTC	CASSPWTGINYGYTF
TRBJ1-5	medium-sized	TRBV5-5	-	TGTGCCAGCAGCTTGGACACAGGGCCCCAGCATTTT	CASSLDTGPQHF
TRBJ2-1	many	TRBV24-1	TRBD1	TGTGCCACCAGTGACCCCGGGACAGGGAGGTACGAGCAGTTCTTC	CATSDPGTGRYEQFF
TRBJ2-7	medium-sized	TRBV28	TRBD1	TGTGCCAGCAGTCAAACGACAGGGGGGACCTACGAGCAGTACTTC	CASSQTTGGTYEQYF
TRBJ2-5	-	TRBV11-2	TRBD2	TGTGCCAGCAGCTCTAGCGGGACGGGCGAGACCCAGTACTTC	CASSSSGTGETQYF
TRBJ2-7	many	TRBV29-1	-	TGCAGCGTTGAAGGGGAAGGTTTCCGAGCGCAGTACTTC	CSVEGEGFRAQYF
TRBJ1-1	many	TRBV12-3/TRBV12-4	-	TGTGCCAGCAGGGATGGGGTTAGGACTGAAGCTTTCTTT	CASRDGVRTEAFF
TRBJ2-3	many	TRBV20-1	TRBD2	TGCAGTGCTTCCCGGAGCGGGAGAAGCTCAGATACGCAGTATTTT	CSASRSGRSSDTQYF
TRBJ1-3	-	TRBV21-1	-	TGTGCCAGCAGCAAAGATAAGGGGGCGAGAGGAAACACCATATATTTT	CASSKDKGARGNTIYF
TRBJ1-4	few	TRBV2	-	TGTGCCAGCAAAGCAGGGCTCAGAGAGAATGAAAAACTGTTTTTT	CASKAGLRENEKLFF
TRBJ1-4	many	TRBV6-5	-	TGTGCCAGCAGCGGACGGGAAGGGAGGACTGAAAAACTGTTTTTT	CASSGREGRTEKLFF
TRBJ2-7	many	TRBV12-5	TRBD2	TGTGCTAGTGGGCCGGAAGGGAGGGCCGTAGGCGAGCAGTACTTC	CASGPEGRAVGEQYF
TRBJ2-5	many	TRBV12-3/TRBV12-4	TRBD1	TGTGCCAGCAGTCCCCCCCTTAGGGGGCGCGTCCAAGAGACCCAGTACTTC	CASSPPLRGRVQETQYF
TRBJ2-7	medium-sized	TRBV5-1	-	TGCGCCAGCAGCCCAGACGGGGCAATCTACGAGCAGTACTTC	CASSPDGAIYEQYF
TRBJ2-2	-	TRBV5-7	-	TGTGCCAGCTTTGGGGCCGAAGTGGGCGGGGAGCTGTTTTTT	CASFGAEVGGELFF
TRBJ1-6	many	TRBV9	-	TGTGCCAGCAGCGTAGCCCCCGGGGGGAGTAATTCACCCCTCCCCTTT	CASSVAPGGSNSPLPF
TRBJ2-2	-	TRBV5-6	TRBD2	TGTGCCAGCAGCTCTGGGTGGCTAGCGGGAGGAACGGACACCGGGGAGCTGTTTTTT	CASSSGWLAGGTDTGELFF
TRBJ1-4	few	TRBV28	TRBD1	TGTGCCAGCAGTCCCCGACAGGGTATTTGGGAAAAACTGTTTTTT	CASSPRQGIWEKLFF
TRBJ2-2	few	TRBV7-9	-	TGTGCCAGCAGCTTAGTAGGAAACGGGGAGCTGTTTTTT	CASSLVGNGELFF
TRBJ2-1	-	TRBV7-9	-	TGTGCCAGCAGCTTGACTTCCCACGTCCATGAGCAGTTCTTC	CASSLTSHVHEQFF
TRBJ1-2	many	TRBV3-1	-	TGTGCCAGCAGCCCGACGGATAGGACTCTTAACTATGGCTACACCTTC	CASSPTDRTLNYGYTF
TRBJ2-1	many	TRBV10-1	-	TGCGCCAGCAGTGGTTCAGGTGACAATGAGCAGTTCTTC	CASSGSGDNEQFF
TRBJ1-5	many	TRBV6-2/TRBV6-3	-	TGTGCCAGCAGTGCCACGGGATTAGGGAATCAGCCCCAGCATTTT	CASSATGLGNQPQHF
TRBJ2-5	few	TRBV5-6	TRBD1	TGTGCCAGCAGCCGGACAGGGTTCCAAGAGACCCAGTACTTC	CASSRTGFQETQYF
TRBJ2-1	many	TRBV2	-	TGTGCCAGCAGAGAGACGGGGTACAATGAGCAGTTCTTC	CASRETGYNEQFF
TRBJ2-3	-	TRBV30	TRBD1	TGTGCCTGTGGGACAGGGGGAAATACAGATACGCGGTATTTT	CACGTGGNTDTRYF
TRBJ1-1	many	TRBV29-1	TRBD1	TGCAGCGCGTTGGGACAGGGGGGCACTGAAGCTTTCTTT	CSALGQGGTEAFF
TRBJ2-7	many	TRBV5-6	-	TGTGCCAGCAGCTTGGAGGGTGAAGTCGAAGAGCAGTACTTC	CASSLEGEVEEQYF
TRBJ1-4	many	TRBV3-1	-	TGTGCCAGCAGCCAAGGCACTCAGGCGCGATATGAAAAACTGTTTTTT	CASSQGTQARYEKLFF
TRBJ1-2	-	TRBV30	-	TGTGCCTGGAGCTTCGCAGGACCTTATGGCTACACCTTC	CAWSFAGPYGYTF
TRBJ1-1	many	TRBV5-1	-	TGCGCCAGCAGCGCCTCCGGGCCAGAAAACACTGAAGCTTTCTTT	CASSASGPENTEAFF
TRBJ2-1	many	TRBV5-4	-	TGTGCCAGCAGTTCGTCGGGCGGCAATGAGCAGTTCTTC	CASSSSGGNEQFF
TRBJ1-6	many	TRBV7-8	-	TGTGCCAGCAGCTTAGAGGTTAATTCACCCCTCCACTTT	CASSLEVNSPLHF
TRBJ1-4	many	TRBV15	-	TGTGCCACCAGCAAGACCGGGACGTCAACTAATGAAAAACTGTTTTTT	CATSKTGTSTNEKLFF
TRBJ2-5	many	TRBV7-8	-	TGTGCCAGCAGCCACAGCCAAGAGACCCAGTACTTC	CASSHSQETQYF
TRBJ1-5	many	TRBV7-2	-	TGTGCCAGCAGCTTAAGAACAGGCAATCAGCCCCAGCATTTT	CASSLRTGNQPQHF
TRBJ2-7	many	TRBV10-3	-	TGTGCCATCAGTGACAACAGGGCCGCGCGTGAGCAGTACTTC	CAISDNRAAREQYF
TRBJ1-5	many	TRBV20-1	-	TGCAGTGCTATTGACTTGGATAGGGGTAATCAGCCCCAGCATTTT	CSAIDLDRGNQPQHF
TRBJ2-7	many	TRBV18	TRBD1	TGTGCCAGCCTAGATGGCAGGACAGGGGACCACGAGCAGTACTTC	CASLDGRTGDHEQYF
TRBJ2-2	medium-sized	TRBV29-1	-	TGCAGCGTGAGGGCAGGGAACACCGGGGAGCTGTTTTTT	CSVRAGNTGELFF
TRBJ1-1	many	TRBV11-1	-	TGTGCCAGCACCCTTACGGGGAACACTGAAGCTTTCTTT	CASTLTGNTEAFF
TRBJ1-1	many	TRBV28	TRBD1	TGTGCCAGCAGTATCTCAGCAGGGGGCACTGAAGCTTTCTTT	CASSISAGGTEAFF
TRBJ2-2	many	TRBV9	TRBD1	TGTGCCAGCAGCTTTCTCGACAGGGAAGCCGGGGAGCTGTTTTTT	CASSFLDREAGELFF
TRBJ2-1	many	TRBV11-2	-	TGTGCCAGCAGCCCGTCGGATTGGACTGGCAATGAGCAGTTCTTC	CASSPSDWTGNEQFF